This T cell receptor beta chain was captured by sequencing in a study of neurological immune-mediated disorders. 5'RACE with 10-nucleotide random UMIs generated the cDNA. From 15-18 subjects, every sequencing run obtained over 190 million TCR-beta sequences. MiXCR, applied by TCRdb to the 5' RACE reads, yields one record per CDR3 protein. Here the sample spans 71,000 or so distinct CDR3 sequences, roughly 15% being singletons. This clonotype has a count of ten or more. The antigen is not known. General observations from the study: Expanded clones shared no CDR3 amino acid sequences across subjects, suggesting private repertoires in all groups.

V was cut by 1 base and J by 0 bases, with 14 bases left in between. This CDR3 spans 17 amino acids. Per germline, CDR1 SGHRS and CDR2 YFSETQ. Time point in this sample: longitudinal time-point 1 (baseline). The unsorted libraries were prepared from 2 million PBMCs (stored at -80 C). The chain has TRBV5-1 and TRBJ2-1, with D possibly TRBD1 on 5 matching bases. Material for sequencing was PBMCs. This TCR derives from a female donor with HTLV-1-associated myelopathy (HAM/TSP). CDR3 DNA sequence: TGCGCCAGCAGCTTGCGGCTACAGGAAAGCTCCTACAATGAGCAGTTCTTC. This codes for CASSLRLQESSYNEQFF.